One sample yielded the 14 T cell receptor beta chains listed below, sequenced in a study of early T cells in non-severe SARS-CoV-2 infection. MiXCR, applied by TCRdb to the 5' RACE reads, yields one record per CDR3 protein. The repertoire holds 60,000 to 85,000 distinct CDR3 sequences, with roughly a sixth as singletons. The specimen sequenced was whole blood. The receptors were gathered from an adult who was a healthcare worker with PCR-confirmed SARS-CoV-2 infection or an uninfected control (not recorded which).

This clonotype was counted between two and nine times. This chain connects TRBV20-1 to TRBJ2-1; D may be TRBD2 (6 bases). Germline loops: CDR1 DFQATT, CDR2 SNEGSKA (reference sequence). Trimming took off 6 bases at V and 7 bases at J, with 10 bases between the two ends. The CDR3 runs to 11 residues. The CDR3 sequence: CSAGRGNEQFF. The DNA of the CDR3 is TGCAGTGCGGGACGGGGGAATGAGCAGTTCTTC.

This clonotype was seen ten or more times. The rearrangement uses TRBV6-6 and TRBJ1-1; 9 bases are a match to TRBD1. V shed 8 bases and J 0 bases; nucleotides not matched to a gene: 4. The V gene's germline CDR1 is MNHNY and CDR2 SVGAGI (reference sequence). CDR3 length equals 14 residues. CDR3 sequence (DNA): TGTGCCAGCGACAGGGGGGTTATGAACACTGAAGCTTTCTTT. This gives the protein CASDRGVMNTEAFF.

The gene calls are TRBV24-1 and TRBJ1-5; the match to TRBD1 covers 7 bases. Germline CDR1 reads KGHDR; CDR2 reads SFDVKD. The CDR3 totals 14 residues. The V gene end was trimmed by 6 bases and the J gene end by 7 bases; junction bases not matched to a gene: 8. The CDR3 protein is CATSSLQGGQPQHF. The CDR3 region has the DNA TGTGCCACCAGTTCCCTCCAGGGGGGCCAGCCCCAGCATTTT.

This chain uses TRBV4-1 with TRBJ1-2; TRBD1 aligns across 9 bases. The V segment lost 0 bases and the J segment 7 bases; nucleotides outside the gene matches: 18. The CDR3 is 19 amino acids. Per the germline V gene, CDR1 is MGHRA and CDR2 is YSYEKL. The CDR3 protein is CASSQDWVLAGTGYGGYTF. The CDR3 coding sequence is TGCGCCAGCAGCCAAGATTGGGTATTAGCCGGGACAGGGTACGGTGGCTACACCTTC.

The chain couples TRBV6-4 to TRBJ1-2; weak D call: TRBD1 (5 bases). Germline-derived CDR1 and CDR2 are MRHNA and SNTAGT. The CDR3 is made up of 14 amino acids. Trimming shortened V by 6 bases and J by 4 bases, and 15 bases separated the two germline ends. In DNA, the CDR3 is TGTGCCAGCAGCGTGGGACCGATTGGCTATGGCTACACCTTC. This translates into CASSVGPIGYGYTF.

The rearrangement links TRBV6-2 or TRBV6-3 to TRBJ2-7, with TRBD2 matching over 8 bases. The CDR3 covers 14 residues. Germline values: CDR1 MNHEY, CDR2 SVGEGT. Losses at the gene ends were 2 bases for V and 0 bases for J; bases not matched to a gene: 0. This CDR3 is CASSYGTSSYEQYF. In DNA form, the CDR3 reads TGTGCCAGCAGTTACGGGACTAGCTCCTACGAGCAGTACTTC.

A few counts support this clonotype. The chain carries TRBV11-2 and TRBJ2-5; D assignment may be TRBD1 or TRBD2 (6 bases each). CDR3 length equals 15 residues. Germline V gene lookup returns CDR1 SGHAT and CDR2 FQNNGV. Deletions cut 2 bases from V and 0 bases from J, with 10 bases between. The CDR3 DNA reads as TGTGCCAGCAGCTTACTCGGGGGCCACCAAGAGACCCAGTACTTC. It codes for CASSLLGGHQETQYF.

The sample holds a few counts of this clonotype. The J gene is TRBJ2-7, the V gene TRBV3-1, with TRBD2 matching over 11 bases. This CDR3 has 14 amino acids. V dropped 4 bases and J dropped 3; count of bases not matched to a gene: 2. Germline V gives CDR1 LGHDT, CDR2 YNNKEL (reference sequence). CDR3 coding DNA: TGTGCCAGCAGCCTCCTAGCGGGGGGCTACGAGCAGTACTTC. It specifies CASSLLAGGYEQYF.

This clonotype was seen more than once but under ten times. The chain joins TRBV20-1 to TRBJ2-3; 10 positions agree with TRBD2. This CDR3 contains 17 residues. Per the germline V gene, CDR1 is DFQATT and CDR2 is SNEGSKA (reference sequence). With 6 bases clipped from V and 6 bases from J, the junction kept 18 bases outside the gene matches. The CDR3 region is CSAARRASGRLGDTQYF. CDR3 DNA: TGCAGTGCCGCCCGGAGGGCTAGCGGGAGACTCGGGGATACGCAGTATTTT.

J is TRBJ2-7 and V is TRBV15, with D possibly matching TRBD2 (5 bases). From germline, CDR1 is LNHNV and CDR2 YYDKDF (reference sequence). The V and J ends lost 0 bases and 2 bases respectively, with 8 bases between them. This CDR3 has 14 amino acids. The CDR3 region has the DNA TGTGCCACCAGCAGAGATTTCGGGGCCTACGAGCAGTACTTC. This gives the protein CATSRDFGAYEQYF.

V is TRBV6-2 or TRBV6-3 and J is TRBJ1-5, with D possibly TRBD1 on 5 matching bases. The CDR3 is made up of 17 amino acids. Germline loops: CDR1 MNHEY, CDR2 SVGEGT. V was pared by 0 bases and J by 6 bases, with 18 bases between. The CDR3 nucleotides are TGTGCCAGCAGTTACTCTATCCAACGCAGGGACCGTCAGCCCCAGCATTTT. It encodes CASSYSIQRRDRQPQHF.

The rearrangement uses TRBV27 and TRBJ1-2; the D gene is possibly TRBD1 (6 bases). Germline-derived CDR1 and CDR2 are MNHEY and SMNVEV (reference sequence). V lost 0 bases and J lost 8, with 16 bases in between. CDR3 length: 15 amino acids. CDR3 DNA sequence: TGTGCCAGCAGTTTATCGTTCTTGGGGACACACGGCTACACCTTC. Protein sequence: CASSLSFLGTHGYTF.

The chain links TRBV7-2 to TRBJ2-3, with D unclear. With 5 bases removed from V and 5 bases from J, the gap between germline ends came to 11 bases. The CDR3 runs 13 residues. Germline values: CDR1 SGHTA, CDR2 FQGNSA. The CDR3 DNA follows: TGTGCCAGCAGCCCGAATTTCGTAGATACGCAGTATTTT. Protein: CASSPNFVDTQYF.

The gene calls are TRBV28 and TRBJ2-1; D possibly corresponds to TRBD1 (5 bases). The CDR3 contains 12 residues. Germline assignment: CDR1 MDHEN and CDR2 SYDVKM. V was clipped by 1 base and J by 10 bases, with 8 bases between them. The CDR3 protein is CASSLLTGEQFF. CDR3 sequence (DNA): TGTGCCAGCAGTTTATTAACAGGCGAGCAGTTCTTC.